What follows are 23 T cell receptor beta chains derived from one specimen sequenced in a study of siplizumab effects on memory and regulatory T cells. Only in-frame clones appear in the TCRdb table, and some are missing; sequencing was by immunoSEQ multiplex PCR. The sample records 80,000 to 130,000 clones, about 90% being singletons. The sequencing sample was made of Tregs sorted from blood. All receptors derive from a human donor in good health.

The V and J genes are TRBV10-2 and TRBJ2-4; either TRBD1 or TRBD2 may fit D (5 bases each). CDR3 length: 12 amino acids. V was trimmed by 6 bases and J by 8 bases, leaving 11 bases between them. Germline CDR1 is WSHSY and CDR2 is SAAADI. The CDR3, as DNA: TGCGCCAGCAGGGACATGAGGGACATTCAGTACTTC. Protein product: CASRDMRDIQYF.

The J gene is TRBJ2-7, the V gene TRBV6-5; possibly TRBD1 for D (5 bases). This CDR3 has 15 residues. The V end lost 2 bases, the J end lost 0 bases, and 11 bases lay between the germline ends. The germline gives CDR1 MNHEY, CDR2 SVGAGI. CDR3 DNA sequence: TGTGCCAGCAGTTACGGGGCAGTGGGCTCCTACGAGCAGTACTTC. This gives the protein CASSYGAVGSYEQYF.

The chain employs TRBV5-1 and TRBJ2-2; D is undetermined. V was shortened by 0 bases and J by 2 bases, with 5 bases between the two germline ends. The CDR3 runs 14 residues. Germline values: CDR1 SGHRS, CDR2 YFSETQ. This chain's CDR3 is CASSLGANTGELFF. In DNA, the CDR3 is TGCGCCAGCAGCTTGGGGGCCAACACCGGGGAGCTGTTTTTT.

This chain uses TRBV7-6 with TRBJ1-4; no definite D call. Trimming removed 5 bases from V and 3 bases from J, with 13 bases in between. The CDR3 totals 15 residues. Germline V gene data show CDR1 as SGHVS and CDR2 as FNYEAQ. In DNA, the CDR3 is TGTGCCAGCAGCCTGGTGGATTCGGCTAATGAAAAACTGTTTTTT. It specifies CASSLVDSANEKLFF.

This chain connects TRBV19 to TRBJ2-1; D gene uncertain. V was pared by 6 bases and J by 9 bases, with 18 bases between. Germline-derived CDR1 and CDR2 are LNHDA and SQIVND (reference sequence). This CDR3 comprises 14 residues. The CDR3 is CASSPVAMMGEQFF. The CDR3 DNA reads TGTGCCAGTAGCCCGGTGGCCATGATGGGTGAGCAGTTCTTC.

The chain links TRBV9 to TRBJ2-5; 8 nucleotides align to TRBD2. This CDR3 is built from 15 residues. V gave up 0 bases and J gave up 5 bases; unmatched junction bases: 6. Looked up from germline, CDR1 is SGDLS and CDR2 is YYNGEE. CDR3 sequence (DNA): TGTGCCAGCAGCGTAGGGGGGACTAGTTTGGAGACCCAGTACTTC. Translating it yields CASSVGGTSLETQYF.

This chain connects TRBV15 to TRBJ2-1; 7 positions match TRBD1. J lost 3 bases, V lost 0 bases, and 5 bases had no gene match. The CDR3 runs to 16 residues. CDR1 and CDR2 (germline): LNHNV, YYDKDF (reference sequence). CDR3 sequence reads: CATSRERYRGYNEQFF. CDR3 in DNA: TGTGCCACCAGCAGAGAAAGATACAGGGGCTACAATGAGCAGTTCTTC.

J is TRBJ2-3 and V is TRBV14, with 10 bases fitting TRBD2. The germline V gene encodes CDR1 SGHDN and CDR2 FVKESK. Germline trimming cut 1 base from V and 4 bases from J; bases unmatched to any gene: 2. The CDR3 sequence is 15 residues long. CDR3: CASSQVAGGSDTQYF. CDR3 in DNA: TGTGCCAGCAGCCAAGTAGCGGGAGGTTCAGATACGCAGTATTTT.

The chain joins TRBV11-3 to TRBJ2-1; the match to TRBD2 covers 13 bases. V was clipped by 8 bases and J by 8 bases; unmatched bases: 6. The germline CDR1 and CDR2 sequences are SGHNT and YENEEA. The CDR3 extends over 14 amino acids. CDR3 loop: CASSTSGRGDEQFF. Here the CDR3 DNA reads TGTGCCAGCTCCACTAGCGGGAGGGGGGATGAGCAGTTCTTC.

The chain has TRBV19 and TRBJ2-5; a weak D match, TRBD1 (6 bases). Trimming pared 3 bases from V and 7 bases from J, leaving 15 bases between. In germline, CDR1 is LNHDA, CDR2 SQIVND (reference sequence). This CDR3 spans 14 amino acids. CDR3 amino acids: CASSMLGTLGTQYF. The CDR3 DNA sequence: TGTGCCAGTAGTATGCTCGGGACACTGGGGACCCAGTACTTC.

CDR3 in amino acids: CATSRGQAGGFWEQYF. In nucleotides, the CDR3 is TGTGCCACCAGCAGAGGTCAAGCGGGAGGGTTTTGGGAGCAGTACTTC. This chain joins TRBV15 and TRBJ2-7, with 10 bases aligning to TRBD2. From germline, CDR1 is LNHNV and CDR2 YYDKDF (reference sequence). J gave up 7 bases and V 1 base, and 10 bases lay outside the gene matches. This CDR3 is 16 amino acids long.

The V call is TRBV28, the J call TRBJ2-5; 7 bases match TRBD2. The germline V gene encodes CDR1 MDHEN and CDR2 SYDVKM. V lost 8 bases, J lost 0 bases, and 12 bases stayed unmatched. The CDR3 loop spans 16 amino acids. CDR3 residues: CASWGGAGVYQETQYF. In nucleotides, the CDR3 is TGTGCCAGCTGGGGCGGCGCGGGAGTTTACCAAGAGACCCAGTACTTC.

CDR3 DNA: TGTGCCAGCAGCTCGACTAGCGGGGTTTCCTACGAGCAGTACTTC. It codes for CASSSTSGVSYEQYF. V usage is TRBV5-6 and J usage is TRBJ2-7, with 11 bases aligning to TRBD2. Germline assignment: CDR1 SGHDT and CDR2 YYEEEE. V was clipped by 3 bases and J by 1 base; unmatched bases: 3. CDR3 length: 15 amino acids.

The chain recombines TRBV7-2 with TRBJ2-7; D is possibly TRBD2 (5 bases). Germline V gives CDR1 SGHTA, CDR2 FQGNSA. This CDR3 is 13 amino acids long. Trimming shortened V by 6 bases and J by 3 bases, and 12 bases separated the two germline ends. The CDR3 DNA sequence: TGTGCCAGCAGTCGGAGAGGGAGCTACGAGCAGTACTTC. Its translation is CASSRRGSYEQYF.

The chain couples TRBV19 to TRBJ2-2; D is unresolved. V lost 3 bases, J lost 6 bases, and 5 bases lay in between. The CDR3 totals 12 residues. Germline-derived CDR1 and CDR2 are LNHDA and SQIVND (reference sequence). CDR3: CASSMGSGELFF. The CDR3 DNA reads TGTGCCAGTAGTATGGGTTCCGGGGAGCTGTTTTTT.

The chain links TRBV13 to TRBJ1-4; 7 positions agree with TRBD1. V was pared by 8 bases and J by 0 bases, with 9 bases of the junction left unmatched. CDR3 length: 16 amino acids. Per germline, CDR1 PRHDT and CDR2 FYEKMQ (reference sequence). CDR3 sequence (DNA): TGTGCCAGCTCCCATAGGAGGGGGCCAACTAATGAAAAACTGTTTTTT. It translates to CASSHRRGPTNEKLFF.

The chain employs TRBV19 and TRBJ1-2; D remains ambiguous. Germline values: CDR1 LNHDA, CDR2 SQIVND (reference sequence). This CDR3 is 15 amino acids long. With 5 bases removed from V and 0 bases from J, the gap between germline ends came to 13 bases. As DNA, the CDR3 is TGTGCCAGTAGTGAGAGGTCAGAAGCTAACTATGGCTACACCTTC. Translating it yields CASSERSEANYGYTF.

Only a few counts were recorded for this clone. V and J are TRBV11-2 and TRBJ2-3; TRBD1 might be the D (6 bases). The CDR3 runs 14 residues. Trimming removed 5 bases from V and 5 bases from J, with 14 bases in between. Looked up from germline, CDR1 is SGHAT and CDR2 is FQNNGV. The CDR3 protein is CASSRGSGGDTQYF. Here the CDR3 DNA reads TGTGCCAGCAGCAGGGGGTCTGGCGGAGATACGCAGTATTTT. Full variable domain (rest looked up from reference TRBV11-2 and TRBJ2-3): EAGVAQSPRYKIIEKRQSVAFWCNPISGHATLYWYQQILGQGPKLLIQFQNNGVVDDSQLPKDRFSAERLKGVDSTLKIQPAKLEDSAVYLCASSRGSGGDTQYFGPGTRLTVL.

J is TRBJ2-7 and V is TRBV7-9, with D possibly being TRBD2 (6 bases). Between the trimmed V and J ends, which lost 3 bases and 5 bases, there was a span of 14 bases. From germline, CDR1 is SEHNR and CDR2 FQNEAQ (reference sequence). CDR3 size: 14 residues. CDR3 bases: TGTGCCAGCAGCTTTTATAAGGAGGGAAACGAGCAGTACTTC. Its protein is CASSFYKEGNEQYF.

The V and J genes are TRBV29-1 and TRBJ2-2, with D hard to call. V gave up 7 bases and J gave up 6 bases, with 9 bases separating them. Germline lookup yields CDR1 SQVTM and CDR2 ANQGSEA. This CDR3 spans 11 amino acids. CDR3 protein: CSALGPGELFF. CDR3 DNA sequence: TGCAGCGCCCTCGGGCCCGGGGAGCTGTTTTTT.

This clone was detected once. J is TRBJ2-1 and V is TRBV5-1; maybe TRBD2 (6 bases). The CDR3 runs 12 residues. In germline, CDR1 is SGHRS, CDR2 YFSETQ. V was pared by 7 bases and J by 4 bases, with 9 bases between. The CDR3 sequence is CASGDLYNEQFF. The CDR3 DNA follows: TGCGCCAGCGGGGACTTATACAATGAGCAGTTCTTC. The full variable domain, its missing parts supplied by reference TRBV5-1 and TRBJ2-1, is KAGVTQTPRYLIKTRGQQVTLSCSPISGHRSVSWYQQTPGQGLQFLFEYFSETQRNKGNFPGRFSGRQFSNSRSEMNVSTLELGDSALYLCASGDLYNEQFFGPGTRLTVL.

The chain links TRBV7-9 to TRBJ2-5, with 9 bases lining up with TRBD2. Germline assignment: CDR1 SEHNR and CDR2 FQNEAQ (reference sequence). The CDR3 is 16 amino acids. V shed 3 bases and J 1 base; nucleotides not matched to a gene: 6. The CDR3 DNA sequence: TGTGCCAGCAGCTTTGGTCTAGCGGGACGCCAAGAGACCCAGTACTTC. It translates to CASSFGLAGRQETQYF.

This chain connects TRBV9 to TRBJ1-4, with D possibly matching TRBD1 (6 bases). This CDR3 spans 15 amino acids. The V gene's germline CDR1 is SGDLS and CDR2 YYNGEE. Deletions cut 0 bases from V and 7 bases from J, with 13 bases between. CDR3 loop: CASSVGWGAREKLFF. The CDR3 DNA is TGTGCCAGCAGCGTAGGTTGGGGGGCGCGTGAAAAACTGTTTTTT.